The TCR beta chain described here comes from a study of cytomegalovirus exposure and HLA in healthy donors. Comments on this clone: Its antigen remains unidentified.

The PCR used 60 Vbeta and 13 Jbeta primers. TCRdb keeps only in-frame clones here, not all; method: immunoSEQ multiplex PCR. The sample carries 150,000 to 200,000 clones, more than 75% recorded once. Whole-study results and caveats: Analyzed later, most CMV-associated TCR beta chains appeared HLA-restricted. High sensitivity and specificity were reportedly achieved when the classifier diagnosed cytomegalovirus status.

Germline V gene lookup returns CDR1 SQVTM and CDR2 ANQGSEA. V lost 6 bases and J lost 0, with 11 bases in between. The CDR3 extends over 13 amino acids. This clonotype was obtained from a girl less than two years old in good health and CMV-seronegative. Sequenced: PBMCs. This chain uses TRBV29-1 with TRBJ1-1; D perhaps matches TRBD1 (5 bases). The CDR3 protein is CSVRGRMNTEAFF. CDR3 nucleotides: TGCAGCGTGCGGGGACGGATGAACACTGAAGCTTTCTTT.